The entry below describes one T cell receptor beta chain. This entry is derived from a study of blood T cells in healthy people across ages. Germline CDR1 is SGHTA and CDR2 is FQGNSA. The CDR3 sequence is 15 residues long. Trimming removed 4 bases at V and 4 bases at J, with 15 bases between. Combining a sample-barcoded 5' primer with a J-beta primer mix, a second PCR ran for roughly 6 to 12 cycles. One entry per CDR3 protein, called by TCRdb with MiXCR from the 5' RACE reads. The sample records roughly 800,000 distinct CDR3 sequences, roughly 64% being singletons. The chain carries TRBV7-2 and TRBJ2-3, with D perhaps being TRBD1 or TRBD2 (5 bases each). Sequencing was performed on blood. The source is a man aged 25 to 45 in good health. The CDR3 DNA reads TGTGCCAGCAGCTCCAGGGCCCTAGCCCCAGATACGCAGTATTTT. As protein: CASSSRALAPDTQYF. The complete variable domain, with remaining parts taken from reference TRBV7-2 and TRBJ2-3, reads GAGVSQSPSNKVTEKGKDVELRCDPISGHTALYWYRQSLGQGLEFLIYFQGNSAPDKSGLPSDRFSAERTGGSVSTLTIQRTQQEDSAVYLCASSSRALAPDTQYFGPGTRLTVL.